This passage covers 29 T cell receptor beta chains from one sample sequenced in a study of blood T cell repertoires in COVID-19. Clones were read by immunoSEQ multiplex PCR, and TCRdb kept only the in-frame ones, dropping some. The sample contains more than 150,000 clones, roughly nine tenths of which appear only once. The sequencing sample was made of peripheral blood. Receptors were obtained from a woman between 70 and 85 years old with acute or convalescent COVID-19.

The V gene is TRBV19, the J gene TRBJ2-3, with a tentative D call TRBD2 (6 bases). Germline values: CDR1 LNHDA, CDR2 SQIVND (reference sequence). V lost 8 bases and J 1 base, leaving 16 bases between the germline ends. The CDR3 totals 15 residues. The CDR3 nucleotides read TGTGCCAGTTGTCGAGACTTAGCGGGCACAGATACGCAGTATTTT. Protein product: CASCRDLAGTDTQYF.

The rearrangement joins TRBV24-1 to TRBJ2-3; D is undetermined. Germline V lookup: CDR1 KGHDR, CDR2 SFDVKD. V was pared by 7 bases and J by 6 bases, with 7 bases between. This CDR3 has 11 amino acids. The DNA for the CDR3 is TGTGCCACCAGACAGACGGATACGCAGTATTTT. Translated, it gives CATRQTDTQYF.

This clone was detected once. The chain's CDR3 is CASSQVQAQSGNTIYF. The CDR3 DNA sequence: TGTGCCAGCAGCCAAGTTCAGGCCCAGTCTGGAAACACCATATATTTT. This chain connects TRBV14 to TRBJ1-3; D call uncertain. Germline V lookup: CDR1 SGHDN, CDR2 FVKESK. This CDR3 has 16 residues. V lost 1 base to trimming and J lost 1 base, with 11 bases between them.

This clone has a single count. The gene calls are TRBV11-1 and TRBJ2-1; TRBD1 aligns across 8 bases. Unmatched junction bases numbered 11, after V lost 5 bases and J lost 5 bases. This CDR3 has 16 amino acids. The germline V gene has CDR1 SGHAT and CDR2 FQDESV (reference sequence). CDR3 amino acids: CASSPLGGQGNNEQFF. Written as DNA, the CDR3 is TGTGCCAGCAGCCCCCTAGGAGGACAGGGAAACAATGAGCAGTTCTTC. Combining the CDR3 with reference TRBV11-1 and TRBJ2-1 gives the whole variable domain EAEVAQSPRYKITEKSQAVAFWCDPISGHATLYWYRQILGQGPELLVQFQDESVVDDSQLPKDRFSAERLKGVDSTLKIQPAELGDSAMYLCASSPLGGQGNNEQFFGPGTRLTVL.

The V call is TRBV6-5, the J call TRBJ1-2; TRBD1 might be the D (6 bases). The V gene lost 4 bases and the J gene lost 5 bases, with 14 bases spanning the gap. The germline V gene has CDR1 MNHEY and CDR2 SVGAGI. The length of the CDR3 is 14 residues. In DNA, the CDR3 is TGTGCCAGCAGTTTGAACAGGGATCCATATGGCTACACCTTC. Translated, it gives CASSLNRDPYGYTF.

The genes are TRBV19 and TRBJ2-7; the match to TRBD1 covers 7 bases. This CDR3 spans 13 amino acids. CDR1 and CDR2 from the germline V gene are LNHDA and SQIVND (reference sequence). V lost 6 bases to trimming and J lost 4 bases; unmatched junction nucleotides: 6. DNA of the CDR3: TGTGCCAGTAGGATGACAGGGACGTACGAGCAGTACTTC. It is translated as CASRMTGTYEQYF.

The CDR3 spells CASSLGIQGYEKLFF. Here the CDR3 DNA reads TGTGCCAGCAGCTTAGGGATACAGGGGTATGAAAAACTGTTTTTT. This chain connects TRBV7-2 to TRBJ1-4, with 7 bases that match TRBD1. Germline V gene sequence: CDR1 SGHTA, CDR2 FQGNSA. This CDR3 has 15 residues. The V gene end was trimmed by 1 base and the J gene end by 6 bases; junction bases not matched to a gene: 5.

J is TRBJ2-3 and V is TRBV7-3; TRBD2 matches at 9 bases. CDR3 length: 14 residues. CDR1 is SGHTA, CDR2 FQGTGA, per germline. Losses at the gene ends were 5 bases for V and 6 bases for J; bases not matched to a gene: 6. The CDR3 nucleotides read TGTGCCAGCAGCCTTAGCGGGAGCCAGGATACGCAGTATTTT. Protein product: CASSLSGSQDTQYF.

The chain recombines TRBV5-1 with TRBJ2-3; a possible D gene is TRBD2 (5 bases). V shed 2 bases and J shed 6 bases, with 19 bases lying between them. Germline CDR1 SGHRS, CDR2 YFSETQ. This CDR3 is built from 16 residues. The CDR3 nucleotides read TGCGCCAGCAGCTTAAGTGCGGGCGTCTCGTCGGATACGCAGTATTTT. It specifies CASSLSAGVSSDTQYF.

In this sample, this clone turned up a few times. Other DNA sequences within the sample encode an identical CDR3. The gene calls are TRBV5-6 and TRBJ1-5; 10 bases fit TRBD1. Germline V CDR1 and CDR2: SGHDT, YYEEEE. This CDR3 is built from 15 residues. V lost 1 base to trimming and J lost 4 bases; unmatched junction nucleotides: 2. The CDR3 here is CASSLRQGANQPQHF. CDR3 coding DNA: TGTGCCAGCAGCTTGCGACAGGGGGCGAATCAGCCCCAGCATTTT.

The J gene is TRBJ1-4, the V gene TRBV27; tentative D call: TRBD1 (5 bases). Germline V gives CDR1 MNHEY, CDR2 SMNVEV (reference sequence). CDR3 length equals 15 residues. Trimming took off 4 bases at V and 0 bases at J, with 9 bases between the two ends. The CDR3 region is CASSWGGATNEKLFF. The CDR3 DNA reads TGTGCCAGCAGTTGGGGCGGCGCAACTAATGAAAAACTGTTTTTT.

This sequence joins TRBV6-5 and TRBJ1-1, with D unresolved. The germline V and J ends were trimmed by 7 bases and 5 bases, with 20 bases remaining between them. CDR3 length equals 15 residues. CDR1 MNHEY and CDR2 SVGAGI come from the germline V gene. The CDR3 DNA reads TGTGCCAGCACAAAATGGGAAGGGAGTGAGACTGAAGCTTTCTTT. Amino acid sequence: CASTKWEGSETEAFF.

The chain carries TRBV5-1 and TRBJ2-2; D uncertain. V shed 2 bases and J shed 5 bases, with 7 bases lying between them. This CDR3 region has 13 residues. Germline V gene sequence: CDR1 SGHRS, CDR2 YFSETQ. CDR3 in DNA: TGCGCCAGCAGCTTCAGATTAACCGGGGAGCTGTTTTTT. Amino acid sequence: CASSFRLTGELFF.

This clone was observed once. The chain is built from TRBV4-2 and TRBJ1-1; 7 bases line up with TRBD1. The germline V gene encodes CDR1 LGHNA and CDR2 YNFKEQ. V trimming: 4 bases; J trimming: 3 bases; junction bases outside the gene matches: 8. CDR3 length equals 15 residues. CDR3 in amino acids: CASSLRQGRDTEAFF. DNA of the CDR3: TGTGCCAGCAGCCTTCGACAGGGACGGGACACTGAAGCTTTCTTT.

J is TRBJ2-7 and V is TRBV5-4; weak D call: TRBD2 (7 bases). V was cut by 0 bases and J by 4 bases, with 11 bases left in between. This CDR3 contains 14 residues. CDR1 and CDR2 (germline): SGHNT, YYREEE (reference sequence). The CDR3 DNA reads TGTGCCAGCAGCTTGGAGGGGGGGGCATACGAGCAGTACTTC. This sequence encodes CASSLEGGAYEQYF.

The chain is built from TRBV6-5 and TRBJ1-5; no reliable D call. There are 16 residues in the CDR3. Germline values: CDR1 MNHEY, CDR2 SVGAGI. The germline V and J ends were trimmed by 2 bases and 7 bases, with 18 bases remaining between them. The CDR3 nucleotides are TGTGCCAGCAGTTACATTTCGGGCGGGGTAGTGCAGCCCCAGCATTTT. Its protein is CASSYISGGVVQPQHF.

The CDR3 sequence: CASSQRAGGSYEQYF. In DNA, the CDR3 is TGCGCCAGCAGCCAACGAGCGGGAGGCTCCTACGAGCAGTACTTC. J is TRBJ2-7 and V is TRBV4-1; 9 bases are shared with TRBD2. There are 15 residues in the CDR3. The V segment lost 2 bases and the J segment 0 bases; nucleotides outside the gene matches: 2. Per germline, CDR1 MGHRA and CDR2 YSYEKL.

The J gene is TRBJ2-7, the V gene TRBV6-6; the D gene is possibly TRBD2 (6 bases). The CDR3 is 15 residues long. Germline V gene sequence: CDR1 MNHNY, CDR2 SVGAGI (reference sequence). V shed 0 bases and J shed 0 bases, with 9 bases lying between them. In DNA form, the CDR3 reads TGTGCCAGCAGTTACTCGGCGGGAAGCTCCTACGAGCAGTACTTC. Translation: CASSYSAGSSYEQYF.

The chain uses TRBV19 and TRBJ1-1; 7 bases line up with TRBD1. The CDR3 has 16 residues. With 6 bases clipped from V and 1 base from J, the junction kept 11 bases outside the gene matches. The germline gives CDR1 LNHDA, CDR2 SQIVND (reference sequence). Here the CDR3 reads CASRGTEGVWNTEAFF. DNA for the CDR3: TGTGCCAGTAGGGGGACAGAGGGGGTTTGGAACACTGAAGCTTTCTTT.

CDR3 amino acids: CASSYSPSGRFEFNNEQFF. CDR3 coding DNA: TGTGCCAGCAGTTACTCCCCTAGCGGGAGGTTCGAGTTTAACAATGAGCAGTTCTTC. The chain recombines TRBV6-2 or TRBV6-3 with TRBJ2-1; 11 nucleotides match TRBD2. The length of the CDR3 is 19 residues. V lost 0 bases to trimming and J lost 5 bases; unmatched junction nucleotides: 12. Germline V CDR1 and CDR2: MNHEY, SVGEGT.

V usage is TRBV30 and J usage is TRBJ1-2; D call uncertain. Germline V CDR1 and CDR2: GTSNPN, SVGIG (reference sequence). The CDR3 covers 11 residues. Trimming took off 3 bases at V and 3 bases at J, with 5 bases between the two ends. As DNA, the CDR3 is TGTGCCTGGAGGGCGGACTATGGCTACACCTTC. Its protein is CAWRADYGYTF. Drawing the rest from reference TRBV30 and TRBJ1-2, the complete variable domain is SQTIHQWPATLVQPVGSPLSLECTVEGTSNPNLYWYRQAAGRGLQLLFYSVGIGQISSEVPQNLSASRPQDRQFILSSKKLLLSDSGFYLCAWRADYGYTFGSGTRLTVV.

This sequence joins TRBV4-3 and TRBJ1-1; TRBD1 aligns across 10 bases. The CDR3 totals 17 residues. V dropped 0 bases and J dropped 5; count of bases not matched to a gene: 9. The germline V gene encodes CDR1 LGHNA and CDR2 YSLEER. The CDR3 reads CASSQETGTGEWTEAFF. The CDR3 DNA is TGCGCCAGCAGCCAAGAGACCGGGACAGGGGAATGGACTGAAGCTTTCTTT.

The chain carries TRBV7-9 and TRBJ2-7, with 9 bases lining up with TRBD2. The CDR3 spans 15 residues. CDR1 SEHNR and CDR2 FQNEAQ come from the germline V gene (reference sequence). The V segment lost 5 bases and the J segment 3 bases; nucleotides outside the gene matches: 8. CDR3 amino acids: CASSDSGRRIYEQYF. The CDR3 nucleotides read TGTGCCAGCAGCGATAGCGGGAGACGGATCTACGAGCAGTACTTC.

The rearrangement joins TRBV29-1 to TRBJ1-1; TRBD1 matches at 7 bases. CDR3 length: 12 amino acids. Per the germline V gene, CDR1 is SQVTM and CDR2 is ANQGSEA. Germline trimming cut 6 bases from V and 11 bases from J; bases unmatched to any gene: 12. The CDR3 DNA is TGCAGCGTCTACCCACAGGGGTCGGAGGCTTTCTTT. Amino acid sequence: CSVYPQGSEAFF.

The chain is built from TRBV4-1 and TRBJ1-6, with D unclear. The CDR3 has 17 amino acids. From germline, CDR1 is MGHRA and CDR2 YSYEKL. V was shortened by 0 bases and J by 0 bases, with 9 bases between the two germline ends. CDR3 sequence (DNA): TGCGCCAGCAGCCAAGAACCAAAGAGCTCCTATAATTCACCCCTCCACTTT. Its translation: CASSQEPKSSYNSPLHF.

The chain couples TRBV3-1 (or the pseudogene TRBV3-2) to TRBJ2-1, with TRBD2 as a possible D gene (5 bases). Germline V gene data show CDR1 as LGHDT and CDR2 as YNNKEL (reference sequence). CDR3 size: 15 residues. Trimming took 1 base from V and 0 from J, leaving 7 bases between them. CDR3 protein: CASSQAGSSYNEQFF. Here the CDR3 DNA reads TGTGCCAGCAGCCAAGCGGGGAGCTCCTACAATGAGCAGTTCTTC.

The rearrangement joins TRBV28 to TRBJ2-7; 9 bases agree with TRBD2. J lost 3 bases, V lost 6 bases, and 6 bases had no gene match. The germline V gene has CDR1 MDHEN and CDR2 SYDVKM. CDR3 length: 14 amino acids. The CDR3 coding sequence is TGTGCCAGCAGAAATAGCGGGAGTTTCTACGAGCAGTACTTC. Translated, it gives CASRNSGSFYEQYF. Using reference TRBV28 and TRBJ2-7 for the parts outside the CDR3, the full variable domain is DVKVTQSSRYLVKRTGEKVFLECVQDMDHENMFWYRQDPGLGLRLIYFSYDVKMKEKGDIPEGYSVSREKKERFSLILESASTNQTSMYLCASRNSGSFYEQYFGPGTRLTVT.

This chain joins TRBV9 and TRBJ2-7; TRBD1 agrees at 9 bases. J gave up 3 bases and V 4 bases, and 8 bases lay outside the gene matches. The CDR3 loop spans 15 amino acids. Per the germline V gene, CDR1 is SGDLS and CDR2 is YYNGEE. The CDR3 DNA sequence: TGTGCCAGCAGCACGGGACAGGGAAGGGGCTACGAGCAGTACTTC. It yields the protein CASSTGQGRGYEQYF. Variable domain in full (rest from reference TRBV9 and TRBJ2-7): DSGVTQTPKHLITATGQRVTLRCSPRSGDLSVYWYQQSLDQGLQFLIQYYNGEERAKGNILERFSAQQFPDLHSELNLSSLELGDSALYFCASSTGQGRGYEQYFGPGTRLTVT.

V and J are TRBV5-1 and TRBJ1-1; possibly TRBD1 for D (6 bases). The CDR3 covers 15 residues. Trimming pared 4 bases from V and 1 base from J, leaving 14 bases between. The germline V gene encodes CDR1 SGHRS and CDR2 YFSETQ. The CDR3: CASSTEGVGNTEAFF. The CDR3 DNA reads as TGCGCCAGCAGCACAGAGGGGGTTGGGAACACTGAAGCTTTCTTT.